The 28 T cell receptor beta chains in this list originate from one sample, sequenced in a study of Graves' ophthalmopathy and Graves' hyperthyroidism. Amplifying from RNA transcripts, the study obtained TCR beta CDR3 regions. After a first-round RT-PCR with HTBI primers, a second-round multiplex PCR was run. TCRdb reprocessed the multiplex PCR reads via MiXCR and lists one record per CDR3 protein. The table lists roughly 700,000 distinct CDR3 sequences, 40% of them singletons. Sequencing was done on a sample of peripheral blood. These receptors originate from an adult man with Graves' ophthalmopathy.

The chain is built from TRBV10-3 and TRBJ1-2, with 7 bases that match TRBD1. V shed 10 bases and J 8 bases; nucleotides not matched to a gene: 19. The CDR3 is 15 residues long. CDR1 and CDR2 from the germline V gene are ENHRY and SYGVKD. The CDR3 sequence: CATLGGRDDREGYTF. As DNA, the CDR3 is TGTGCCACCTTAGGAGGACGGGACGACAGGGAGGGCTACACCTTC.

The table lists this clonotype with a count of one. V usage is TRBV24-1 and J usage is TRBJ1-5; 11 nucleotides match TRBD1. The germline CDR1 and CDR2 sequences are KGHDR and SFDVKD. Trimming cost V 4 bases and J 0 bases; bases outside gene matches: 10. This CDR3 is built from 19 residues. The DNA of the CDR3 is TGTGCCACCAGTGACCCAGGGACAGGGGGGGAATTTAGCAATCAGCCCCAGCATTTT. Translated: CATSDPGTGGEFSNQPQHF.

The chain carries TRBV3-1 and TRBJ2-7, with unresolved D. Germline V gives CDR1 LGHDT, CDR2 YNNKEL (reference sequence). V lost 0 bases and J 2 bases, leaving 11 bases between the germline ends. The length of the CDR3 is 15 residues. As DNA, the CDR3 is TGTGCCAGCAGCCAAGAGTTTCGCTTAACCTACGAGCAGTACTTC. Protein product: CASSQEFRLTYEQYF.

Only one count was recorded for this clonotype. V and J are TRBV20-1 and TRBJ1-2; D is perhaps TRBD1 (5 bases). CDR3 size: 13 residues. Trimming cost V 5 bases and J 6 bases, with 16 bases left between them. CDR1 and CDR2 from the germline V gene are DFQATT and SNEGSKA (reference sequence). For the CDR3, the DNA is TGCAGTGCTGCGGGACTCAACGCGGATGGCTACACCTTC. As protein: CSAAGLNADGYTF.

V usage is TRBV5-8 and J usage is TRBJ1-2; 7 nucleotides line up with TRBD1. CDR1 is SGHTS and CDR2 is YDEGEE in the germline V gene. The CDR3 has 16 residues. J gave up 5 bases and V 0 bases, and 10 bases lay outside the gene matches. As DNA, the CDR3 is TGTGCCAGCAGCTTGGGGACAGGCGGTCCCCCATATGGCTACACCTTC. It is translated as CASSLGTGGPPYGYTF.

In its sample, this clonotype was seen many times. This sequence joins TRBV10-3 and TRBJ1-4, with D possibly TRBD1 on 5 matching bases. Germline loops: CDR1 ENHRY, CDR2 SYGVKD. With 0 bases removed from V and 5 bases from J, the gap between germline ends came to 10 bases. CDR3 length equals 15 residues. The CDR3 here is CAISESDRENEKLFF. In DNA form, the CDR3 reads TGTGCCATCAGTGAGTCTGACAGAGAAAATGAAAAACTGTTTTTT.

The sample holds many counts of this clonotype. This chain joins TRBV2 and TRBJ1-1; 7 nucleotides agree with TRBD1. The ends lost 7 bases at V and 0 bases at J; junction bases unmatched: 5. This CDR3 is built from 14 residues. CDR1 and CDR2 (germline): SNHLY, FYNNEI. CDR3 nucleotides: TGTGCCAGCAAAGTGACAGGGCTGAACACTGAAGCTTTCTTT. Translating it yields CASKVTGLNTEAFF.

About this clonotype itself: One end of the junction is discordant with germline, which a read error may explain. The CDR3, as DNA: TGTGCCAGGAGTATGAGTTTGGGGGACACTGAAGCTTTCTTT. Encoded protein: CARSMSLGDTEAFF. V and J are TRBV19 and TRBJ1-1, with a weak D call TRBD1 (5 bases). The CDR3 contains 14 residues. Germline CDR1 reads LNHDA; CDR2 reads SQIVND (reference sequence).

The chain recombines TRBV11-2 with TRBJ1-1; no definite D call. V lost 0 bases and J 1 base, leaving 9 bases between the germline ends. Germline V gene lookup returns CDR1 SGHAT and CDR2 FQNNGV. The CDR3 has 15 amino acids. The CDR3 DNA is TGTGCCAGCAGCTTAGACCTAAATAGGAACACTGAAGCTTTCTTT. Translated: CASSLDLNRNTEAFF.

The table lists this clonotype with a few counts. The chain recombines TRBV5-1 with TRBJ2-2; 11 bases align to TRBD2. V shed 1 base, J shed 5 bases, and the junction held 1 base outside the gene matches. The germline gives CDR1 SGHRS, CDR2 YFSETQ. The CDR3 loop spans 15 amino acids. CDR3 in amino acids: CASSLRLAGTGELFF. The CDR3 bases are TGCGCCAGCAGCTTGCGACTAGCGGGAACCGGGGAGCTGTTTTTT.

The chain has TRBV20-1 and TRBJ2-5; 12 nucleotides match TRBD2. Germline V gene lookup returns CDR1 DFQATT and CDR2 SNEGSKA (reference sequence). This CDR3 spans 15 amino acids. The V and J ends lost 0 bases and 4 bases, in that order; junction bases with no gene match: 3. The CDR3 region has the DNA TGCAGTGCTAGAGAACTAGCGGGGGGACGAGAGACCCAGTACTTC. Amino acids: CSARELAGGRETQYF.

The gene calls are TRBV19 and TRBJ2-7, with D hard to call. Germline assignment: CDR1 LNHDA and CDR2 SQIVND (reference sequence). V was cut by 5 bases and J by 7 bases, with 21 bases left in between. The CDR3 runs 15 residues. The CDR3: CASSPALGLAWEQYF. The DNA of the CDR3 is TGTGCCAGTAGTCCCGCCCTCGGGCTCGCTTGGGAGCAGTACTTC.

V and J are TRBV7-6 and TRBJ1-1, with D hard to call. The CDR3 length is 12 residues. CDR1 SGHVS and CDR2 FNYEAQ come from the germline V gene. Trimming shortened V by 0 bases and J by 6 bases, and 5 bases separated the two germline ends. CDR3 in amino acids: CASSLARAEAFF. CDR3 nucleotide sequence: TGTGCCAGCAGCTTAGCCCGGGCTGAAGCTTTCTTT.

This rearrangement joins TRBV15 to TRBJ1-2, with TRBD1 matching 7 bases. The V and J ends lost 3 bases and 5 bases, in that order; junction bases with no gene match: 12. Germline CDR1 LNHNV, CDR2 YYDKDF (reference sequence). The CDR3 totals 16 residues. This CDR3 reads CATSSTGTVRGYGYTF. CDR3 coding DNA: TGTGCCACCAGCAGCACCGGGACAGTCCGTGGGTATGGCTACACCTTC.

The genes are TRBV7-3 and TRBJ1-2; D call uncertain. The CDR3 length is 15 residues. The germline gives CDR1 SGHTA, CDR2 FQGTGA. The ends were cut back, 6 bases at V and 3 bases at J, with 17 bases in the middle. The CDR3 region has the DNA TGTGCCAGCAGTTTCGGGGTCAATAGTTACTATGGCTACACCTTC. Translation gives CASSFGVNSYYGYTF.

This clonotype appeared a few times. V gene TRBV10-3 combines with J gene TRBJ1-6; perhaps TRBD1 as D (6 bases). Trimming shortened V by 10 bases and J by 8 bases, and 15 bases separated the two germline ends. The V gene's germline CDR1 is ENHRY and CDR2 SYGVKD. The length of the CDR3 is 13 residues. The CDR3 coding sequence is TGTGCCAGCACGTCTTACAGGGATTCACCCCTCCACTTT. This translates into CASTSYRDSPLHF.

This chain connects TRBV29-1 to TRBJ2-5; D perhaps matches TRBD1 (6 bases). The germline V gene encodes CDR1 SQVTM and CDR2 ANQGSEA. Trimming took 1 base from V and 0 from J, leaving 18 bases between them. This CDR3 spans 17 amino acids. CDR3 sequence reads: CSVEVHSRDTYQETQYF. The DNA of the CDR3 is TGCAGCGTTGAAGTCCATAGCAGGGACACGTACCAAGAGACCCAGTACTTC.

The chain joins TRBV15 to TRBJ1-4; D is ambiguous. The germline V gene encodes CDR1 LNHNV and CDR2 YYDKDF (reference sequence). CDR3 length: 15 residues. Trimming cost V 0 bases and J 6 bases, with 11 bases left between them. CDR3 in DNA: TGTGCCACCAGCAGAGATCGTAGGGATCATGAAAAACTGTTTTTT. Amino acids: CATSRDRRDHEKLFF.

This clonotype turned up a few times. The chain couples TRBV19 to TRBJ1-4; D might be TRBD1 (6 bases). V was shortened by 10 bases and J by 0 bases, with 12 bases between the two germline ends. The CDR3 covers 14 residues. CDR1 and CDR2 (germline): LNHDA, SQIVND (reference sequence). The CDR3 loop is CATRGLTTNEKLFF. The CDR3 nucleotides read TGTGCCACGCGGGGGCTAACAACTAATGAAAAACTGTTTTTT.

This clonotype was counted a few times. The rearrangement links TRBV24-1 to TRBJ1-5; 9 bases map to TRBD1. Germline V gives CDR1 KGHDR, CDR2 SFDVKD. The V and J ends lost 4 bases and 5 bases, in that order; junction bases with no gene match: 8. The CDR3 has 16 amino acids. For the CDR3, the DNA is TGTGCCACCAGTGACCCAGGGACAGGGTCTGATCAGCCCCAGCATTTT. Translating gives CATSDPGTGSDQPQHF.

Details on this clonotype: This may come from a read error, since a much larger clone is one base off. The V gene is TRBV5-6, the J gene TRBJ1-2; D not resolved. In germline, CDR1 is SGHDT, CDR2 YYEEEE. Trimming took off 6 bases at V and 2 bases at J, with 14 bases between the two ends. The CDR3 runs 14 residues. CDR3 sequence: CASTKADGNYGYTF. CDR3 sequence (DNA): TGTGCCAGCACCAAAGCTGACGGGAACTATGGCTACACCTTC.

This clonotype has a count of ten or more. The chain has TRBV7-9 and TRBJ1-6; D perhaps matches TRBD1 (5 bases). The germline V gene encodes CDR1 SEHNR and CDR2 FQNEAQ (reference sequence). The CDR3 contains 13 residues. V lost 5 bases and J 7 bases, leaving 9 bases between the germline ends. The DNA of the CDR3 is TGTGCCAGCAGCACAGGAGGGAATTCACCCCTCCACTTT. Its protein product is CASSTGGNSPLHF.

This clonotype was seen ten or more times. The chain has TRBV7-9 and TRBJ2-7; D might be TRBD2 (6 bases). Trimming left V 0 bases short and J 5 bases short, with 14 bases between. The germline gives CDR1 SEHNR, CDR2 FQNEAQ (reference sequence). The CDR3 runs to 15 residues. This CDR3 reads CASSLALAGRHEQYF. CDR3 nucleotides: TGTGCCAGCAGCTTAGCGCTTGCAGGGAGGCACGAGCAGTACTTC.

This clonotype was seen ten or more times. The V gene is TRBV11-2, the J gene TRBJ1-4; no firm D call. Trimming shortened V by 3 bases and J by 8 bases, and 4 bases separated the two germline ends. The CDR3 sequence is 11 residues long. CDR1 is SGHAT and CDR2 is FQNNGV in the germline V gene. The CDR3 spells CASSLEEKLFF. CDR3 nucleotides: TGTGCCAGCAGCTTGGAGGAAAAACTGTTTTTT.

This clonotype was detected ten times or more. The chain joins TRBV7-9 to TRBJ1-5; 10 bases match TRBD1. Germline V gives CDR1 SEHNR, CDR2 FQNEAQ (reference sequence). Trimming at V came to 5 bases and at J to 5 bases, leaving 3 bases not matched to a gene. This CDR3 is 14 amino acids long. CDR3 protein: CASSLGQGDQPQHF. The CDR3 bases are TGTGCCAGCAGCCTCGGACAGGGGGATCAGCCCCAGCATTTT.

This clonotype was seen a handful of times. The V and J genes are TRBV7-2 and TRBJ2-7; D is tentatively TRBD1 or TRBD2 (5 bases each). Trimming took off 2 bases at V and 3 bases at J, with 14 bases between the two ends. This CDR3 spans 15 amino acids. Germline V gene sequence: CDR1 SGHTA, CDR2 FQGNSA. DNA of the CDR3: TGTGCCAGCAGCTTAATCTTCGGGGCAGACTACGAGCAGTACTTC. It specifies CASSLIFGADYEQYF.

The CDR3 here is CATSRGGGQGIYTGELFF. CDR3 nucleotides: TGTGCCACCAGCAGAGGTGGGGGACAGGGTATTTACACCGGGGAGCTGTTTTTT. J is TRBJ2-2 and V is TRBV15; 9 bases align to TRBD1. V lost 1 base to trimming and J lost 3 bases; unmatched junction nucleotides: 9. This CDR3 is built from 18 residues. The V gene's germline CDR1 is LNHNV and CDR2 YYDKDF (reference sequence).

Note on this clonotype: Germline is not matched at one junction end, which may reflect a read error. The chain is built from TRBV19 and TRBJ1-6, with D unresolved. Germline CDR1 is LNHDA and CDR2 is SQIVND (reference sequence). The CDR3 has 14 residues. CDR3 residues: CASSIRAENSPFHF. The CDR3 region has the DNA TGTGCCAGTAGTATAAGGGCCGAAAATTCACCCTTCCACTTT.